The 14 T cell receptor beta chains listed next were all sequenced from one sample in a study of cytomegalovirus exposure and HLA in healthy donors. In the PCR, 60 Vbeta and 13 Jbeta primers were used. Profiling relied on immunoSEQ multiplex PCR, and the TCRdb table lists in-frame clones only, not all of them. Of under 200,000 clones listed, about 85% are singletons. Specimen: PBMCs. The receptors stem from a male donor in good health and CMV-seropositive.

The CDR3 bases are TGTGCCAGTAGCCGGCTAGCGGGGGGAGCGGGGCGCACAGATACGCAGTATTTT. Translation: CASSRLAGGAGRTDTQYF. The chain uses TRBV19 and TRBJ2-3, with TRBD2 matching over 11 bases. Germline trimming cut 6 bases from V and 1 base from J; bases unmatched to any gene: 12. Germline CDR1 and CDR2: LNHDA and SQIVND (reference sequence). The CDR3 totals 18 residues. The whole variable domain, filled in from reference TRBV19 and TRBJ2-3, reads DGGITQSPKYLFRKEGQNVTLSCEQNLNHDAMYWYRQDPGQGLRLIYYSQIVNDFQKGDIAEGYSVSREKKESFPLTVTSAQKNPTAFYLCASSRLAGGAGRTDTQYFGPGTRLTVL.

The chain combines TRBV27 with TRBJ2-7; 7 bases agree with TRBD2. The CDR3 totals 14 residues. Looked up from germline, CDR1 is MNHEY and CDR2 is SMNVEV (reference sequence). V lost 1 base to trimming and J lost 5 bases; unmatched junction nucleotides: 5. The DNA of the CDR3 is TGTGCCAGCAGTTTATGGGGAGGGATAAACGAGCAGTACTTC. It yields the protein CASSLWGGINEQYF.

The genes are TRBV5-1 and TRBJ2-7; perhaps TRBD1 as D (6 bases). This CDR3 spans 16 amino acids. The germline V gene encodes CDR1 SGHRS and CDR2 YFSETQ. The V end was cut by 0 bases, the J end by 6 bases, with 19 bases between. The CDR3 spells CASSLAFATGWSEQYF. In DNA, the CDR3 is TGCGCCAGCAGCTTGGCTTTCGCGACAGGTTGGAGCGAGCAGTACTTC.

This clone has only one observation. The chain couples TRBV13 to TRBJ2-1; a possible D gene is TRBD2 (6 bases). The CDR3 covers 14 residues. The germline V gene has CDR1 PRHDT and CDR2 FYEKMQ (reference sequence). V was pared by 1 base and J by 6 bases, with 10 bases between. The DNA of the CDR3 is TGTGCCAGCAGCTTAGCCCAGACTAGCAATGAGCAGTTCTTC. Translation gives CASSLAQTSNEQFF.

The CDR3 DNA is TGTGCCAGTAGTATGGAGGGCTATGGCTACACCTTC. It encodes CASSMEGYGYTF. The rearrangement uses TRBV19 and TRBJ1-2, with D unresolved. The V end was cut by 3 bases, the J end by 4 bases, with 6 bases between. The germline gives CDR1 LNHDA, CDR2 SQIVND (reference sequence). There are 12 residues in the CDR3.

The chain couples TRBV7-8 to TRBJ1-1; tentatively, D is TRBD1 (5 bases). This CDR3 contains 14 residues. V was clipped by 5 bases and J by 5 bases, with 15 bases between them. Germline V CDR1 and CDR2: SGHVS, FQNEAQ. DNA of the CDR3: TGTGCCAGCAGCCCCACTCAGGGAAGGACTGAAGCTTTCTTT. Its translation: CASSPTQGRTEAFF.

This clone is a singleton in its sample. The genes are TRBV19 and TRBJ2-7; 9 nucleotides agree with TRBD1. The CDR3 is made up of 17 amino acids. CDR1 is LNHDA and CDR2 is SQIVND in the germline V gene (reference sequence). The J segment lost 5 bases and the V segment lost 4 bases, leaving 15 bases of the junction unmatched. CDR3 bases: TGTGCCAGTAGTAAGGGTTCCGGGACAGGGTTTCGGGACGAGCAGTACTTC. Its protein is CASSKGSGTGFRDEQYF.

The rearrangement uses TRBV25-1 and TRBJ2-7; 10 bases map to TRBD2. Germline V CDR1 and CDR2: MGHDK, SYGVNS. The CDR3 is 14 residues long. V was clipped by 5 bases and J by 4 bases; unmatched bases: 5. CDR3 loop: CASSSASGRYEQYF. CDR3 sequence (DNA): TGTGCCAGCAGTTCCGCTAGCGGGAGATACGAGCAGTACTTC.

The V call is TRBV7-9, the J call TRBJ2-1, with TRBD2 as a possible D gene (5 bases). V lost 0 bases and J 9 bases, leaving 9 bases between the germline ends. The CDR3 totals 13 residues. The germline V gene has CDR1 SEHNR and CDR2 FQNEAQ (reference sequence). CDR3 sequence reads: CASSLAGAGEQFF. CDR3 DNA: TGTGCCAGCAGCTTAGCGGGAGCCGGTGAGCAGTTCTTC.

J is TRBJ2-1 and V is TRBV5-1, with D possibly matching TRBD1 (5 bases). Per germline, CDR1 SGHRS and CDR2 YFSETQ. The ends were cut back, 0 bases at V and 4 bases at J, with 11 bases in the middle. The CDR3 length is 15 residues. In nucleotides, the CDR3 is TGCGCCAGCAGCTTGGCCACGGACACTTACAATGAGCAGTTCTTC. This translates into CASSLATDTYNEQFF. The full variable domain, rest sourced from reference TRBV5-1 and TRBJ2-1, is KAGVTQTPRYLIKTRGQQVTLSCSPISGHRSVSWYQQTPGQGLQFLFEYFSETQRNKGNFPGRFSGRQFSNSRSEMNVSTLELGDSALYLCASSLATDTYNEQFFGPGTRLTVL.

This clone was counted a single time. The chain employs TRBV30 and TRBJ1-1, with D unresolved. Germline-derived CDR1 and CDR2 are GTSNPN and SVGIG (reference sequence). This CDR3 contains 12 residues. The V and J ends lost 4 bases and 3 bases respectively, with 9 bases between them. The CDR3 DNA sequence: TGTGCCTGGACCCAGCGGGACACTGAAGCTTTCTTT. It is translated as CAWTQRDTEAFF. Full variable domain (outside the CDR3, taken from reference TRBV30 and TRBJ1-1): SQTIHQWPATLVQPVGSPLSLECTVEGTSNPNLYWYRQAAGRGLQLLFYSVGIGQISSEVPQNLSASRPQDRQFILSSKKLLLSDSGFYLCAWTQRDTEAFFGQGTRLTVV.

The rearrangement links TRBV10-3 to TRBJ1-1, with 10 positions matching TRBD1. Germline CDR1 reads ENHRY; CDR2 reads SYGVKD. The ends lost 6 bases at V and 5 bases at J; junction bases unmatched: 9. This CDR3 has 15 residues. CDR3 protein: CAISTRTGGGTEAFF. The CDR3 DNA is TGTGCCATCAGCACTCGGACAGGGGGAGGAACTGAAGCTTTCTTT.

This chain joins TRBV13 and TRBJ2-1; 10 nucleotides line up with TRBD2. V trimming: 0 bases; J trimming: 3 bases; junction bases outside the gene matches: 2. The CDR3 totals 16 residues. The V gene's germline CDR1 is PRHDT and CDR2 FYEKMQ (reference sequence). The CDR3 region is CASSLGGLASYNEQFF. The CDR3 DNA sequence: TGTGCCAGCAGCTTAGGGGGACTAGCGAGCTACAATGAGCAGTTCTTC.

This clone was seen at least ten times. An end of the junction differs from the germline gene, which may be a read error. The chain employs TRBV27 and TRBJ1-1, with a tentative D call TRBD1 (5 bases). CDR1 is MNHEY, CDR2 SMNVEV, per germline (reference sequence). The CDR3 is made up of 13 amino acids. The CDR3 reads CASSFGGESDLLF. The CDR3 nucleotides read TGTGCCAGCAGTTTTGGAGGGGAGTCGGACCTTCTCTTT.